This is a list of T cell receptor beta chains from one sample in a study of cytomegalovirus exposure and HLA in healthy donors. Libraries were prepared by immunoSEQ multiplex PCR; TCRdb keeps only in-frame clonotypes and omits some of them. The sample shows about 150,000 clones, 74% of them seen only once. The sample taken for sequencing was PBMCs. Receptor source: a man aged 25 to 40 in good health and CMV-seronegative. Each CDR3 is given with its conserved first and last residue. Each record gives: V gene, clone size, J gene, D gene, CDR3 DNA, CDR3 protein. A D gene is named only where the DNA matches it firmly. Clone size is shown for a subset of rows, as once, few, many or a class of expanded clone.

>TRBV4-3|NA|TRBJ1-5|NA
TGCGCCAGCAGCCAAGACGGAGGACAGCCCCAGCATTTT
CASSQDGGQPQHF
>TRBV19|NA|TRBJ2-7|NA
TGTGCCAGTAGTGCGGGGACCCCCTACGAGCAGTACTTC
CASSAGTPYEQYF
>TRBV7-9|NA|TRBJ2-7|NA
TGTGCCAGCAGCTTAAAGGAGGGATCGCCGGGAGAGCAGTACTTC
CASSLKEGSPGEQYF
>TRBV28|NA|TRBJ1-2|TRBD1
TGTGCCAGCAGTACCGGGACAGGGGCCCAATATGGCTACACCTTC
CASSTGTGAQYGYTF
>TRBV5-4|NA|TRBJ2-1|TRBD2
TGTGCCAGCAGCCTCGGACTAGCGGGGGCTCCACTCAATGAGCAGTTCTTC
CASSLGLAGAPLNEQFF
>TRBV5-1|NA|TRBJ1-1|NA
TGCGCCAGCAGCTCACAGAACACTGAAGCTTTCTTT
CASSSQNTEAFF
>TRBV10-3|NA|TRBJ1-3|NA
TGTGCCTTGACAGCCGACTCTGGAAACACCATATATTTT
CALTADSGNTIYF
>TRBV7-2|NA|TRBJ2-7|TRBD1
TGTGCCAGCAGCTTATGGGGACAGGGGGCCCACGAGCAGTACTTC
CASSLWGQGAHEQYF
>TRBV5-4|NA|TRBJ2-5|NA
TGTGCCAGCAGCTTTGCTGGGGGGGCAGAGACCCAGTACTTC
CASSFAGGAETQYF
>TRBV7-8|NA|TRBJ1-2|TRBD1
TGTGCCAGCAGCTTTTCGGGACAGGCGAACTATGGCTACACCTTC
CASSFSGQANYGYTF
>TRBV10-3|NA|TRBJ2-5|TRBD2
TGTGCCATCGCGCGGCTAGCGGGTGGAGAGACCCAGTACTTC
CAIARLAGGETQYF
>TRBV5-1|NA|TRBJ2-7|TRBD1
TGCGCCAGCAACCGGGACAGGGGATCCTACGAGCAGTACTTC
CASNRDRGSYEQYF
>TRBV11-3|NA|TRBJ1-1|TRBD1
TGTGCCAGCAGCTTAAGGGGGCGGGACACTGAAGCTTTCTTT
CASSLRGRDTEAFF
>TRBV7-2|few|TRBJ2-7|NA
TGTGCCAGCAGCTTAGTCGGGTATCGGAACGAGCAGTACTTC
CASSLVGYRNEQYF
>TRBV6-5|NA|TRBJ2-2|NA
TGTGCCAGCAGTTACTCGGCCGCCGGGGAGCTGTTTTTT
CASSYSAAGELFF
>TRBV27|few|TRBJ2-5|TRBD1
TGTGCCAGCAGTTTATTCGGGACAGGGGGCCAAGAGACCCAGTACTTC
CASSLFGTGGQETQYF
>TRBV7-9|NA|TRBJ2-7|TRBD2
TGTGCCAGCAGCTTAGGGGAGGGAATGACCTCCTACGAGCAGTACTTC
CASSLGEGMTSYEQYF
>TRBV4-3|few|TRBJ1-2|NA
TGCGCCAGCAGCCAAGATCAAGGAGCGGGTGGCTACCCCTTC
CASSQDQGAGGYPF
>TRBV30|NA|TRBJ2-7|NA
TGTGCCTGGAGTGTACAGGGCAGCTACGAGCAGTACTTC
CAWSVQGSYEQYF
>TRBV7-9|NA|TRBJ2-1|NA
TGTGCCAGCAGCTTAGATGGTAGCCCCTACAATGAGCAGTTCTTC
CASSLDGSPYNEQFF
>TRBV7-6|NA|TRBJ1-3|NA
TGTGCCAGCAGCCCCTACGGGGGGGGCTCTGGAAACACCATATATTTT
CASSPYGGGSGNTIYF
>TRBV4-1|NA|TRBJ1-1|NA
TGCGCCAGCAGCGGCAGGTTGAACACTGAAGCTTTCTTT
CASSGRLNTEAFF
>TRBV2|NA|TRBJ1-6|TRBD1
TGTGCCAGCAGTAGCGGACAGGGCTCCTCACCCCTCCACTTT
CASSSGQGSSPLHF
>TRBV6-5|NA|TRBJ1-6|TRBD1
TGTGCCAGCAGAAACAGGGGAAAGAATTCACCCCTCCACTTT
CASRNRGKNSPLHF
>TRBV11-2|few|TRBJ1-1|NA
TGTGCCAGCAGTTGGGGACTGCGGAACACTGAAGCTTTCTTT
CASSWGLRNTEAFF
>TRBV28|NA|TRBJ1-2|TRBD1
TGTACCAGCAGTTGGGGCAGGGGGTATGGCTACACCTTC
CTSSWGRGYGYTF
>TRBV15|NA|TRBJ2-3|TRBD2
TGTGCCACCAGCAGAGATCGGGCGGGGGGACTTTCAGATACGCAGTATTTT
CATSRDRAGGLSDTQYF
>TRBV6-5|NA|TRBJ1-1|NA
TGTGCCAGCGGAACACAGGGGAACACTGAAGCTTTCTTT
CASGTQGNTEAFF
>TRBV10-3|NA|TRBJ2-3|TRBD1
TGTGCCATCGGACAGGGGGCGAGCACAGATACGCAGTATTTT
CAIGQGASTDTQYF
>TRBV19|NA|TRBJ2-7|TRBD1
TGTGCCAGTAACCGGGACAGGGTCCACGAGCAGTACTTC
CASNRDRVHEQYF
>TRBV5-4|NA|TRBJ2-7|NA
TGTGCCAGCAGCTTGGCGGGGGAAGAGGGCGAGCAGTACTTC
CASSLAGEEGEQYF